This T cell receptor beta chain was captured by sequencing in a study of immune heterogeneity within non-small cell lung tumors. Study-level results: The study found identical dominant CDR3 beta clonotypes recurring across tumor sites within a patient, alongside site-unique high-frequency clones.

This CDR3 contains 14 residues. The germline gives CDR1 DFQATT, CDR2 SNEGSKA (reference sequence). The ends were cut back, 0 bases at V and 0 bases at J, with 6 bases in the middle. Bulk tumor gDNA, about 640 ng per sample, served as the TCR template. During surgery, several far-apart biopsies were obtained from every primary tumor. Curative surgery was performed on patients who had untreated, newly diagnosed non-small cell lung cancer. The study drew donors from newly diagnosed non-small cell lung cancer patients having surgery with curative intent. TCR beta CDR3 amplification used multiplex PCR with 32 V and 13 J primers. TCRdb recomputed calls from the multiplex PCR reads with MiXCR, one row per CDR3 protein. The sample lists about 3,300 distinct CDR3 sequences; more than 50% were seen once. By proportion, this clonotype is large. Its specificity is not known.

The chain has TRBV20-1 and TRBJ2-1; D is uncertain. Sample: lung tumor tissue. This clonotype originated in a man aged 60 to 69 with non-small cell lung cancer. The CDR3 spells CSARDYSSYNEQFF. The CDR3 bases are TGCAGTGCTAGAGATTACTCCTCCTACAATGAGCAGTTCTTC.